Listed here are 2 T cell receptor beta chains from one sample, sequenced in a study of identifying expanded T cells in peripheral blood. Data came from immunoSEQ multiplex PCR; TCRdb stores just in-frame clones and leaves some out. The table has approximately 100,000 clones, roughly 90% seen once. Source material: blood. These receptors were obtained from a person aged 18 to 70 in good health.

This sequence joins TRBV7-3 and TRBJ2-3; TRBD2 matches at 10 bases. Germline V gene sequence: CDR1 SGHTA, CDR2 FQGTGA. The CDR3 extends over 16 amino acids. J lost 1 base, V lost 5 bases, and 6 bases had no gene match. The CDR3 DNA reads as TGTGCCAGCAGCCCCAGGCTAGCGGGGGGCACAGATACGCAGTATTTT. As protein: CASSPRLAGGTDTQYF.

Only one count was recorded for this clone. The chain combines TRBV10-2 with TRBJ2-7; TRBD1 matches 9 bases. Trimming at V came to 2 bases and at J to 4 bases, leaving 3 bases not matched to a gene. The CDR3 has 14 amino acids. CDR1 is WSHSY and CDR2 is SAAADI in the germline V gene. CDR3 protein: CASSEGQGIYEQYF. CDR3 coding DNA: TGCGCCAGCAGTGAGGGACAGGGGATTTACGAGCAGTACTTC.